Below are 20 T cell receptor beta chains sequenced from a single sample in a study of shared clonotypes between healthy human individuals. Some clones are missing from TCRdb's copy, which holds only in-frame ones; the method was immunoSEQ multiplex PCR. Among over a million clones listed, around 78% were seen once. What was sequenced was memory CD4+ T cells from PBMCs. This sample's subset: CD45RA-negative fraction. The receptors were gathered from a man between 18 and 29 years old in good health. Some clones in this sample may be carry-over from other donors' samples.

The chain recombines TRBV28 with TRBJ2-7; no definite D call. Trimming cost V 6 bases and J 2 bases, with 14 bases left between them. Germline V gives CDR1 MDHEN, CDR2 SYDVKM. This CDR3 contains 14 residues. The CDR3 protein is CASSRPSETYEQYF. The CDR3 DNA sequence: TGTGCCAGCAGCCGTCCGAGTGAAACCTACGAGCAGTACTTC.

This clone showed up just once. V gene TRBV28 combines with J gene TRBJ2-1; 8 bases are shared with TRBD1. J lost 1 base, V lost 3 bases, and 5 bases had no gene match. The CDR3 loop spans 16 amino acids. Germline V CDR1 and CDR2: MDHEN, SYDVKM. Written as DNA, the CDR3 is TGTGCCAGCAGTTTCCCCACAGGGGGATCCTACAATGAGCAGTTCTTC. It is translated as CASSFPTGGSYNEQFF.

Concerning this clone: With a much larger clone just one base away, this may be a read error. The chain carries TRBV7-3 and TRBJ2-2; 7 nucleotides line up with TRBD1. CDR1 and CDR2 from the germline V gene are SGHTA and FQGTGA. Trimming took 8 bases from V and 4 from J; bases not matched to a gene: 10. CDR3 size: 15 residues. CDR3 in amino acids: CASGPQRTGTGELFF. The CDR3 bases are TGTGCCAGCGGCCCCCAAAGGACAGGCACCGGGGAGCTGTTTTTT.

The rearrangement links TRBV9 to TRBJ2-7; D possibly uses TRBD1 or TRBD2 (6 bases each). The CDR3 is made up of 13 amino acids. V was pared by 4 bases and J by 7 bases, with 15 bases between. The germline gives CDR1 SGDLS, CDR2 YYNGEE. CDR3 amino acids: CASSQSTRGEQYF. The CDR3 region has the DNA TGTGCCAGCAGCCAGTCGACTAGGGGGGAGCAGTACTTC.

CDR3 nucleotide sequence: TGTGCCAGCAGCCAAGTCACCGGGACAGGTCTGAACACTGAAGCTTTCTTT. It yields the protein CASSQVTGTGLNTEAFF. V gene TRBV4-2 combines with J gene TRBJ1-1, with TRBD1 identical over 8 bases. Trimming took 1 base from V and 0 from J; bases not matched to a gene: 7. Germline V lookup: CDR1 LGHNA, CDR2 YNFKEQ. The CDR3 has 17 amino acids.

This clone came up many times. This chain joins TRBV9 and TRBJ1-3, with TRBD1 as a possible D gene (5 bases). Trimming left V 1 base short and J 2 bases short, with 10 bases between. The germline V gene has CDR1 SGDLS and CDR2 YYNGEE. The CDR3 covers 15 residues. CDR3 sequence (DNA): TGTGCCAGCAGCGTAAGCCGGGGCCCTGGAAACACCATATATTTT. Residues: CASSVSRGPGNTIYF.

This clone has only one observation. The J gene is TRBJ2-1, the V gene TRBV2, with 10 bases fitting TRBD2. Losses at the gene ends were 4 bases for V and 13 bases for J; bases not matched to a gene: 13. The CDR3 consists of 15 residues. The germline V gene encodes CDR1 SNHLY and CDR2 FYNNEI. The CDR3 DNA reads TGTGCCAGCAGTGCTTCCGCCTCGACTAGCGGGTTTCAGTTCTTC. This sequence encodes CASSASASTSGFQFF. The whole variable domain, remainder taken from reference TRBV2 and TRBJ2-1, is EPEVTQTPSHQVTQMGQEVILRCVPISNHLYFYWYRQILGQKVEFLVSFYNNEISEKSEIFDDQFSVERPDGSNFTLKIRSTKLEDSAMYFCASSASASTSGFQFFGPGTRLTVL.

CDR3 protein: CASSPGQGSTNEKLFF. Here the CDR3 DNA reads TGTGCCAGCAGCCCTGGACAGGGATCAACTAATGAAAAACTGTTTTTT. The chain employs TRBV4-2 and TRBJ1-4; the match to TRBD1 covers 8 bases. Germline CDR1 is LGHNA and CDR2 is YNFKEQ. With 4 bases clipped from V and 0 bases from J, the junction kept 4 bases outside the gene matches. The CDR3 consists of 16 residues.

The gene calls are TRBV7-6 and TRBJ1-5; 10 bases fit TRBD1. Germline lookup yields CDR1 SGHVS and CDR2 FNYEAQ. V trimming: 4 bases; J trimming: 3 bases; junction bases outside the gene matches: 12. The CDR3 has 18 amino acids. The CDR3 sequence: CASSSSAGQGGVNQPQHF. DNA of the CDR3: TGTGCCAGCAGCTCTTCTGCCGGACAGGGGGGGGTCAATCAGCCCCAGCATTTT.

This clone was recorded once. J is TRBJ2-5 and V is TRBV5-4; the match to TRBD2 covers 8 bases. Judging by the DNA end, TRBJ2-7 fits better; the J call may be wrong. The CDR3 contains 15 residues. The germline CDR1 and CDR2 sequences are SGHNT and YYREEE (reference sequence). CDR3 in DNA: TGTGCCAGCAGCTTGGGGCTAGCGGGTTCCTACGAGCAGTACTTC. Protein sequence: CASSLGLAGSYEQYF.

This chain's CDR3 is CASSFPRGGNREKLFF. Here the CDR3 DNA reads TGTGCCAGCAGTTTTCCCCGAGGGGGGAATCGGGAAAAACTGTTTTTT. V gene TRBV28 combines with J gene TRBJ1-4, with a tentative D call TRBD1 (6 bases). CDR1 MDHEN and CDR2 SYDVKM come from the germline V gene. This CDR3 has 16 amino acids. V gave up 3 bases and J gave up 8 bases, with 19 bases separating them.

The CDR3 protein is CASSLDGSGANVLTF. The CDR3 nucleotides read TGTGCCAGCAGCTTGGACGGATCTGGGGCCAACGTCCTGACTTTC. V gene TRBV5-4 combines with J gene TRBJ2-6; D gene ambiguous. The germline V gene has CDR1 SGHNT and CDR2 YYREEE (reference sequence). V was shortened by 0 bases and J by 1 base, with 5 bases between the two germline ends. This CDR3 comprises 15 residues.

The chain has TRBV6-6 and TRBJ1-4, with no clear D. The germline V gene encodes CDR1 MNHNY and CDR2 SVGAGI (reference sequence). The CDR3 spans 12 residues. Trimming took off 8 bases at V and 5 bases at J, with 9 bases between the two ends. The CDR3 nucleotides are TGTGCCAGCCGGGATTCCAATGAAAAACTGTTTTTT. It encodes CASRDSNEKLFF.

This clone occurred a few times. Distinct nucleotide sequences in the sample also encode this CDR3. The chain links TRBV5-1 to TRBJ2-1, with 7 bases aligning to TRBD2. CDR3 size: 15 residues. Germline V gene sequence: CDR1 SGHRS, CDR2 YFSETQ. V shed 4 bases and J 0 bases; nucleotides not matched to a gene: 4. The CDR3 region is CASSLSGDSYNEQFF. The CDR3 coding sequence is TGCGCCAGCAGCCTAAGCGGGGACTCCTACAATGAGCAGTTCTTC.

V is TRBV5-5 and J is TRBJ1-5, with D possibly TRBD1 on 5 matching bases. In germline, CDR1 is SGHKS, CDR2 YYEKEE (reference sequence). The length of the CDR3 is 15 residues. V was clipped by 3 bases and J by 5 bases, with 15 bases between them. CDR3 region: CASSYVGGVDQPQHF. CDR3 DNA: TGTGCCAGCAGCTACGTTGGAGGGGTAGATCAGCCCCAGCATTTT.

The gene calls are TRBV7-2 and TRBJ2-1; D is ambiguous. The length of the CDR3 is 15 residues. Germline lookup yields CDR1 SGHTA and CDR2 FQGNSA. Trimming stripped 5 bases from V and 0 bases from J, with 11 bases between. The CDR3 DNA sequence: TGTGCCAGCAGCACCCGGGTTAGCTCCTACAATGAGCAGTTCTTC. This encodes CASSTRVSSYNEQFF.

This sequence joins TRBV2 and TRBJ1-4; 10 bases are a match to TRBD1. CDR1 is SNHLY and CDR2 is FYNNEI in the germline V gene. This CDR3 region has 15 residues. V trimming: 4 bases; J trimming: 10 bases; junction bases outside the gene matches: 9. CDR3 residues: CASSGSTGGVGKLFF. The DNA of the CDR3 is TGTGCCAGCAGTGGCTCGACAGGGGGCGTAGGAAAACTGTTTTTT.

The chain joins TRBV6-1 to TRBJ1-6; the D gene is possibly TRBD1 (5 bases). This CDR3 has 15 residues. Trimming pared 5 bases from V and 13 bases from J, leaving 21 bases between. Germline CDR1 and CDR2: MNHNS and SASEGT. CDR3 protein: CASSPRDARLDPLHF. In nucleotides, the CDR3 is TGTGCCAGCAGTCCGCGGGACGCCCGTTTAGATCCCCTCCACTTT.

The chain links TRBV19 to TRBJ1-1; D is unresolved. Germline values: CDR1 LNHDA, CDR2 SQIVND (reference sequence). V lost 2 bases and J 0 bases, leaving 19 bases between the germline ends. The CDR3 runs 18 residues. CDR3 in DNA: TGTGCCAGTAGTATAAGACTGGACGGGAGACACATGAACACTGAAGCTTTCTTT. It codes for CASSIRLDGRHMNTEAFF.

The genes are TRBV28 and TRBJ2-3; the match to TRBD1 covers 8 bases. This CDR3 contains 17 residues. Trimming cost V 5 bases and J 1 base; bases outside gene matches: 11. CDR1 is MDHEN and CDR2 is SYDVKM in the germline V gene. CDR3 sequence reads: CASSEITGQGRTDTQYF. The DNA of the CDR3 is TGTGCCAGCAGTGAAATCACAGGACAGGGCCGCACAGATACGCAGTATTTT.